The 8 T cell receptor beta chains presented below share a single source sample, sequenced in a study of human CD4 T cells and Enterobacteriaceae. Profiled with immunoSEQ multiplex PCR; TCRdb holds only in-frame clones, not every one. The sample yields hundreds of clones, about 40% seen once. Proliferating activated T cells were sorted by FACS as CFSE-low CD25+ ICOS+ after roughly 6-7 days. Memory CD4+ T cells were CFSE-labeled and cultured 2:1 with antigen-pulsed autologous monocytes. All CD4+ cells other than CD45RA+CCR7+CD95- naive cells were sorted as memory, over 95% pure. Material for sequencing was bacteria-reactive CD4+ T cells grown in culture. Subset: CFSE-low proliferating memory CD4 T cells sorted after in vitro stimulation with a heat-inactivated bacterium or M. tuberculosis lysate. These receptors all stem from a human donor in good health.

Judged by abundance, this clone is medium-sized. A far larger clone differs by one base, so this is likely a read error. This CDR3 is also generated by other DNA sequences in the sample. The CDR3 nucleotides read TGTGCCAGCAGCGTTGGGGCGGGGGGGCGAGAGACCCAGTACTTC. This sequence encodes CASSVGAGGRETQYF. The chain has TRBV11-2 and TRBJ2-5; 9 bases line up with TRBD2. Germline values: CDR1 SGHAT, CDR2 FQNNGV. This CDR3 spans 15 amino acids. Trimming cost V 5 bases and J 4 bases; bases outside gene matches: 8.

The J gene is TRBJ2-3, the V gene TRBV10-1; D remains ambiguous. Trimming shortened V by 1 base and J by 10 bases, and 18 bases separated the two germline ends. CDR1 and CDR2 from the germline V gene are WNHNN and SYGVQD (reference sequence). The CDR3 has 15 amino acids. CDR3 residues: CASSEYRSDSEAQYF. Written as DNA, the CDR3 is TGCGCCAGCAGTGAGTATCGCTCCGACTCTGAGGCGCAGTATTTT.

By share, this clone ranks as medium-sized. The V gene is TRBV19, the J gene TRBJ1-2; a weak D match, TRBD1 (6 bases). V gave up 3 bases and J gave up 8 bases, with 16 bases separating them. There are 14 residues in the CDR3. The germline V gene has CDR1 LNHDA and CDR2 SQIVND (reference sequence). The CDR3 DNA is TGTGCCAGTAGTATTACGGGAATACAGGGAGGCTACACCTTC. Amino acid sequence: CASSITGIQGGYTF.

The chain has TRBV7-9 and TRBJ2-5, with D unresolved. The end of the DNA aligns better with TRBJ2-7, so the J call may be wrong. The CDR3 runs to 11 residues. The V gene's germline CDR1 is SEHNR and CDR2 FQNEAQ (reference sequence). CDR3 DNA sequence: TGTGCCAGCAGCGAAACCTACGAGCAGTACTTC. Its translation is CASSETYEQYF.

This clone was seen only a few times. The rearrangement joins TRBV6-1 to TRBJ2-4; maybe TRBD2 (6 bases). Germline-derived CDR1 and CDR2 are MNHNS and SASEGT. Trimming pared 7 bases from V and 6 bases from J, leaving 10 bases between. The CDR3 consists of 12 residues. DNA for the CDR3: TGTGCCAGCAATCCGGGGGTAAACATTCAGTACTTC. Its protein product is CASNPGVNIQYF.

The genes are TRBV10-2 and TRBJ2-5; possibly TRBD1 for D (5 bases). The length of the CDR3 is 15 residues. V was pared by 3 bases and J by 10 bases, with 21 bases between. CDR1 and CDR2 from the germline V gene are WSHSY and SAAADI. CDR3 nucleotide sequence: TGCGCCAGCAGTGATATGACAGTTTCCAAGAGTGGCCAGTACTTC. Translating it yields CASSDMTVSKSGQYF.

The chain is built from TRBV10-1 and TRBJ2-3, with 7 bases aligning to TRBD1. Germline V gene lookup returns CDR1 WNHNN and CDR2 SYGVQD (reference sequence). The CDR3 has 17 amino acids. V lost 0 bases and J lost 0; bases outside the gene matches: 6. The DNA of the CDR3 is TGCGCCAGCAGTGAGTCGAAAGGGGGCTTTAGCACAGATACGCAGTATTTT. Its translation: CASSESKGGFSTDTQYF.

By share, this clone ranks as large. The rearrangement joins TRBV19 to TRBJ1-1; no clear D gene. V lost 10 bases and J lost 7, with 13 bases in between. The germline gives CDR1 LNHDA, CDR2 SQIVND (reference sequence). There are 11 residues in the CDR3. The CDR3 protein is CATNRKGEAFF. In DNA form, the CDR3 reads TGTGCCACCAACCGAAAGGGTGAAGCTTTCTTT.